The T cell receptor beta chain described here comes from a study of T cell changes during pregnancy in multiple sclerosis. Clones were sequenced by immunoSEQ multiplex PCR, and TCRdb holds only the in-frame ones, with some missing. The sample records 51,000 or so clones, approximately 93% being singletons. This clone was seen just once. The sequencing used peripheral blood, collected in the second trimester of pregnancy. The clonotype was recovered from a female donor with multiple sclerosis, enrolled in a pregnancy study.

As DNA, the CDR3 is TGCGCCAGCAGCCAAGATCTCAGTGGGGCGGGAGTAACAGATACGCAGTATTTT. This gives the protein CASSQDLSGAGVTDTQYF. The V gene is TRBV4-3, the J gene TRBJ2-3, with 7 positions matching TRBD2. Losses at the gene ends were 0 bases for V and 3 bases for J; bases not matched to a gene: 12. The CDR3 spans 18 residues. The V gene's germline CDR1 is LGHNA and CDR2 YSLEER.